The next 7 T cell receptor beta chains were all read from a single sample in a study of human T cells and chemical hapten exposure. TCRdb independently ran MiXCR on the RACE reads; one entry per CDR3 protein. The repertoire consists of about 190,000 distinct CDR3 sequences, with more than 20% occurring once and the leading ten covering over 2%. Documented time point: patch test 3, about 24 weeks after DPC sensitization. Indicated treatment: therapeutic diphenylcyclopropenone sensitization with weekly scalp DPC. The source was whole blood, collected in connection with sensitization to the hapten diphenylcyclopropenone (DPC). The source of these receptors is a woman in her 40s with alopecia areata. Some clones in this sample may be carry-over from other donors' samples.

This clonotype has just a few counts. The DNA of the CDR3 is TGCGCCAGCAGCCAAGATGCGGGAGGGCCGAGGGGTGAGCAGTTCTTC. Its protein product is CASSQDAGGPRGEQFF. J is TRBJ2-1 and V is TRBV4-3; 9 bases are a match to TRBD2. CDR3 length: 16 residues. V shed 0 bases, J shed 9 bases, and the junction held 9 bases outside the gene matches. CDR1 is LGHNA, CDR2 YSLEER, per germline.

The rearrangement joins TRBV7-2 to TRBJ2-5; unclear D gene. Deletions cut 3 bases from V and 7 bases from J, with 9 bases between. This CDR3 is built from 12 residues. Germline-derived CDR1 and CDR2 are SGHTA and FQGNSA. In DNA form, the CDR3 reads TGTGCCAGCAGCTTGGACGGGTTGACCCAGTACTTC. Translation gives CASSLDGLTQYF.

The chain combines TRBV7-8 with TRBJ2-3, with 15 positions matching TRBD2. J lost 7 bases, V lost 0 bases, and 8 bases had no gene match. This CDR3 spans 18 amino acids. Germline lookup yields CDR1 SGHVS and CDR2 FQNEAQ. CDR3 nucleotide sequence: TGTGCCAGCAGCTTAGCGGTAGGGACTAGCGGGAGGATAAATACGCAGTATTTT. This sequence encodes CASSLAVGTSGRINTQYF.

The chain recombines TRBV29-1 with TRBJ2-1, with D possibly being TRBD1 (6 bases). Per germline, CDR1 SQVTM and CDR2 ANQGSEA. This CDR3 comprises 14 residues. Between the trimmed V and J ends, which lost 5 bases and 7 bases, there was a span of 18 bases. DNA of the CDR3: TGCAGCGTTCACCGCACGTCAGGGACAAATGAGCAGTTCTTC. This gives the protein CSVHRTSGTNEQFF.

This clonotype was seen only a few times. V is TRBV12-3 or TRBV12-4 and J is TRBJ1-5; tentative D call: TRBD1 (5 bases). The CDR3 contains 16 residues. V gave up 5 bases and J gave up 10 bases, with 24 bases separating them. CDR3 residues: CASSPIGATGYGPQHF. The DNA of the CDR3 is TGTGCCAGCAGTCCTATTGGGGCCACAGGCTACGGTCCCCAGCATTTT.

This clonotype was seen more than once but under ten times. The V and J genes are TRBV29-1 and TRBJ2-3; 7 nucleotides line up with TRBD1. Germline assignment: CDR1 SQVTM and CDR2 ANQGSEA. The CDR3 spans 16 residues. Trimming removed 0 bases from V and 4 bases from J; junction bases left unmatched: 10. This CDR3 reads CSVEDRQGAYPDTQYF. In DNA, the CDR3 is TGCAGCGTTGAAGATCGACAGGGAGCCTACCCAGATACGCAGTATTTT.

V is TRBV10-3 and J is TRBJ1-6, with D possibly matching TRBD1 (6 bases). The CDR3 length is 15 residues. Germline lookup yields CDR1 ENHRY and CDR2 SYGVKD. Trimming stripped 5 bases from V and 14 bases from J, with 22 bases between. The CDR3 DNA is TGTGCCATCAGTCAGAGGACAGAGGGCAATTTGTCCCTCCACTTT. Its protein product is CAISQRTEGNLSLHF.